This T cell receptor beta chain stems from a study of cytomegalovirus exposure and HLA in healthy donors. General study points: Presence/absence analyses assumed roughly uniform sequencing depth across donors.

PCR was performed using 60 Vbeta and 13 Jbeta primers. Clones were read by immunoSEQ multiplex PCR, and TCRdb kept only the in-frame ones, dropping some. The table for this sample gives 150,000 to 200,000 clones. V was shortened by 0 bases and J by 0 bases, with 9 bases between the two germline ends. There are 17 residues in the CDR3. Germline V CDR1 and CDR2: MGHRA, YSYEKL. Comments on this clone: As yet, its antigen is unknown.

The material sequenced was PBMCs. This sequence originates from a man younger than 45 in good health and CMV-seronegative. The chain couples TRBV4-1 to TRBJ1-6, with no clear D. The DNA of the CDR3 is TGCGCCAGCAGCCAAGAGGCGGGGAGCTCCTATAATTCACCCCTCCACTTT. Its translation: CASSQEAGSSYNSPLHF.